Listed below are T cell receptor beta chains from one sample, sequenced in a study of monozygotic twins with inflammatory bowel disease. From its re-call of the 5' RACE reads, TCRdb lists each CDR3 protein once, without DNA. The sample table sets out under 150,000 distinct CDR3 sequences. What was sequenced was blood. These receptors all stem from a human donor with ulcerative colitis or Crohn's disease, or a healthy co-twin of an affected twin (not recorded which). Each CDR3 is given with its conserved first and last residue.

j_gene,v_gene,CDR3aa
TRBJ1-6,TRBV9,CASSVPGTGPSPLHF
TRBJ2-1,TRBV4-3,CASSQEGGGSEQFF
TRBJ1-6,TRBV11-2,CASSFPSGGETNNSPLHF
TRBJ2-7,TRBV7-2,CASSLGLADPYEQYF
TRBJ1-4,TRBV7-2,CASSFGVGELFF
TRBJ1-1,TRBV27,CASSLSAYGLNTEAFF
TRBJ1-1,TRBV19,CASSRQGDRPEAFF
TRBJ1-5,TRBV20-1,CSARDRVGTGQPQHF
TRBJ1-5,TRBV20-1,CSARDLGGFSNQPQHF
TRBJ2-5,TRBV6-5,CASSYPVQLETQYF
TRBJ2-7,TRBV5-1,CASSISGGDYEQYF
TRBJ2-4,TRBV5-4,CASSSPSSGGNIQYF
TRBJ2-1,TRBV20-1,CSARGGGRGHNEQFF
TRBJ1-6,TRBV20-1,CSAGTGGRSNSPLHF
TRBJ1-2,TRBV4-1,CASSQGETTNYGYTF
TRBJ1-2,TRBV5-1,CASSYGNTPEGYTF
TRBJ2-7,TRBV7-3,CASSPGLTPSYEQYF
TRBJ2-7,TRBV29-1,CSVAGTHQTYEQYF
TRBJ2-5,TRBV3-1,CASSQDLQRGGYKETQYF
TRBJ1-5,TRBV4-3,CASSQDLGDGGHSNQPQHF